This is a list of T cell receptor beta chains from one sample in a study of blood T cell repertoires in COVID-19. Some clones are missing from TCRdb's copy, which holds only in-frame ones; the method was immunoSEQ multiplex PCR. The repertoire has around 150,000 clones, around four fifths of them found once; the top ten carry 6.2%. Input material: PBMCs or T cells enriched from blood (not recorded which). These receptors were obtained from a woman in her thirties or forties who had recovered from COVID-19. Each CDR3 is given with its conserved first and last residue. D genes are given only for firm matches. The size of a clone is reported for some rows only, either as once, few or many, or as a class for expanded clones.

V	J	D	size	CDR3	DNA
TRBV7-8	TRBJ2-7	TRBD2	.	CASSLARGMGREYYEQYF	TGTGCCAGCAGCTTAGCGAGGGGAATGGGGCGGGAGTACTACGAGCAGTACTTC
TRBV7-8	TRBJ1-4	.	.	CASSKQRVSATNEKLFF	TGTGCCAGCAGCAAACAGAGAGTTAGTGCAACTAATGAAAAACTGTTTTTT
TRBV3-1/TRBV3-2	TRBJ1-4	TRBD1	.	CASSPLGQGNEKLFF	TGTGCCAGCAGCCCCCTAGGACAGGGTAATGAAAAACTGTTTTTT
TRBV6-1	TRBJ1-2	.	.	CASSELSWSNYGYTF	TGTGCCAGCAGTGAACTAAGCTGGAGTAACTATGGCTACACCTTC
TRBV7-9	TRBJ2-3	TRBD2	.	CASSRGLAETWQYF	TGTGCCAGCAGCCGCGGACTAGCCGAAACCTGGCAGTATTTT
TRBV19	TRBJ2-4	TRBD2	.	CASRWTSGNIQYF	TGTGCCAGTAGATGGACTAGCGGAAACATTCAGTACTTC
TRBV19	TRBJ2-6	.	.	CASRDTYSGANVLTF	TGTGCCAGTAGGGACACCTACTCTGGGGCCAACGTCCTGACTTTC
TRBV2	TRBJ2-7	TRBD1	.	CASGDRGIYEQYF	TGTGCCAGCGGGGACAGGGGAATTTACGAGCAGTACTTC
TRBV11-1	TRBJ2-5	TRBD2	.	CASSLGDYRKTQYF	TGTGCCAGCAGCTTAGGGGACTACCGAAAGACCCAGTACTTC
TRBV19	TRBJ1-2	TRBD1	.	CASRPGQVFGYTF	TGTGCCAGTAGACCGGGACAGGTCTTCGGCTACACCTTC
TRBV28	TRBJ1-2	.	.	CASSSALGATTYYGYTF	TGTGCCAGCAGTTCAGCGTTGGGGGCCACGACCTACTATGGCTACACCTTC
TRBV10-1	TRBJ1-1	.	.	CASSEDMNTEAFF	TGCGCCAGCAGTGAGGACATGAACACTGAAGCTTTCTTT
TRBV3-1/TRBV3-2	TRBJ1-2	.	.	CASSQYRSGYTF	TGTGCCAGCAGCCAATACAGGAGTGGCTACACCTTC
TRBV7-9	TRBJ1-1	.	few	CASSRVGVKPNTEAFF	TGTGCCAGCAGCCGAGTGGGAGTAAAACCGAACACTGAAGCTTTCTTT
TRBV19	TRBJ1-4	TRBD1	.	CASSERQGANEKLFF	TGTGCCAGTAGTGAAAGACAGGGGGCAAATGAAAAACTGTTTTTT
TRBV29-1	TRBJ1-2	TRBD1	.	CSVDEGAYGYTF	TGCAGCGTTGACGAGGGGGCCTATGGCTACACCTTC
TRBV5-1	TRBJ2-7	TRBD1	few	CASSLSPGQGEYEQYF	TGCGCCAGCAGCCTCTCCCCGGGACAGGGGGAATACGAGCAGTACTTC
TRBV4-2	TRBJ1-2	TRBD1	.	CASSQGTGQGGGYTF	TGTGCCAGCAGCCAAGGAACCGGACAGGGAGGTGGCTACACCTTC
TRBV28	TRBJ2-7	.	once	CASNADYEQYF	TGTGCCAGCAATGCAGATTACGAGCAGTACTTC
TRBV4-2	TRBJ2-2	TRBD1	.	CASSQEATGGSGELFF	TGTGCCAGCAGCCAGGAAGCGACAGGGGGCTCCGGGGAGCTGTTTTTT
TRBV7-7	TRBJ2-3	.	.	CASSPSGNFGTDTQYF	TGTGCCAGCAGCCCGTCCGGGAACTTCGGGACAGATACGCAGTATTTT
TRBV6-5	TRBJ1-6	.	once	CASGWTVYNSPLHF	TGTGCCAGCGGTTGGACAGTTTATAATTCACCCCTCCACTTT
TRBV6-5	TRBJ2-7	TRBD1	.	CASRRRQGDHEQYF	TGTGCCAGCAGGAGGAGACAGGGAGACCACGAGCAGTACTTC
TRBV7-9	TRBJ2-7	TRBD2	few	CASSSGRMVEQYF	TGTGCCAGCAGCTCCGGGAGGATGGTCGAGCAGTACTTC
TRBV5-1	TRBJ2-1	.	once	CASSLMYDEQFF	TGCGCCAGCAGCTTAATGTATGATGAGCAGTTCTTC
TRBV5-8	TRBJ2-1	.	.	CASSLTTQGAAFWNEQFF	TGTGCCAGCAGCTTGACCACCCAGGGTGCGGCGTTTTGGAATGAGCAGTTCTTC
TRBV19	TRBJ2-7	.	.	CASSEIGSEQYF	TGTGCCAGTAGTGAGATCGGTTCCGAGCAGTACTTC
TRBV15	TRBJ2-7	TRBD1	.	CATSRRTGGQYEQYF	TGTGCCACCAGCCGACGGACAGGGGGGCAATACGAGCAGTACTTC
TRBV4-2	TRBJ1-5	TRBD1	.	CASSRQGMPQPQHF	TGTGCCAGCAGCCGACAGGGGATGCCGCAGCCCCAGCATTTT
TRBV20-1	TRBJ2-1	.	.	CSASRFGYNEQFF	TGCAGTGCTAGTCGTTTCGGCTACAATGAGCAGTTCTTC
TRBV3-1/TRBV3-2	TRBJ2-1	.	.	CASSLLADSYNEQFF	TGTGCCAGCAGCCTCCTAGCAGACTCCTACAATGAGCAGTTCTTC
TRBV12-5	TRBJ1-5	.	.	CASAVGGGQPQHF	TGTGCTAGTGCCGTAGGGGGGGGTCAGCCCCAGCATTTT
TRBV27	TRBJ2-3	.	once	CASSSGNTDTQYF	TGTGCCAGCAGTTCAGGGAACACAGATACGCAGTATTTT
TRBV5-1	TRBJ2-7	TRBD1	.	CASSLGDRGWGEQYF	TGCGCCAGCAGCTTGGGGGACAGGGGCTGGGGCGAGCAGTACTTC
TRBV5-1	TRBJ2-1	.	.	CASSRLDSYNEQFF	TGCGCCAGCAGCCGACTAGACAGCTACAATGAGCAGTTCTTC
TRBV11-2	TRBJ1-2	.	.	CASSREANYGYTF	TGTGCCAGCAGCCGCGAAGCTAACTATGGCTACACCTTC
TRBV5-1	TRBJ1-1	TRBD1	.	CASSLEGADMNTEAFF	TGCGCCAGCAGCTTGGAGGGGGCGGACATGAACACTGAAGCTTTCTTT
TRBV28	TRBJ1-2	TRBD1	.	CASSPSTGQSYGYTF	TGTGCCAGCAGTCCCTCGACGGGACAGAGCTATGGCTACACCTTC
TRBV3-1/TRBV3-2	TRBJ2-7	.	.	CASSQDGYEQYF	TGTGCCAGCAGCCAAGACGGCTACGAGCAGTACTTC
TRBV6-4	TRBJ2-3	TRBD2	.	CASSPAGGGADTQYF	TGTGCCAGCAGTCCGGCGGGAGGAGGGGCAGATACGCAGTATTTT
TRBV18	TRBJ2-3	.	few	CASSRRGHSTDTQYF	TGTGCCAGCTCACGACGGGGACACAGCACAGATACGCAGTATTTT
TRBV2	TRBJ1-1	.	.	CASNLPDSEAFF	TGTGCCAGCAATCTACCGGACAGTGAAGCTTTCTTT
TRBV10-3	TRBJ2-7	.	few	CAISERESYEQYF	TGTGCCATCAGTGAGCGGGAGTCCTACGAGCAGTACTTC
TRBV18	TRBJ1-4	.	.	CASSPDSWGEKLFF	TGTGCCAGCTCCCCGGACAGCTGGGGGGAAAAACTGTTTTTT
TRBV20-1	TRBJ2-7	.	few	CSASLPSSYEQYF	TGCAGTGCTAGTCTCCCCAGCTCCTACGAGCAGTACTTC
TRBV11-1	TRBJ1-5	.	few	CASSPGRGDNQPQHF	TGTGCCAGCAGCCCCGGGAGGGGGGACAATCAGCCCCAGCATTTT
TRBV7-3	TRBJ1-3	.	.	CASSLDGSSGNTIYF	TGTGCCAGCAGCCTAGACGGGAGCTCTGGAAACACCATATATTTT
TRBV2	TRBJ1-6	.	many	CASKGDSYNSPLHF	TGTGCCAGCAAGGGCGACAGCTATAATTCACCCCTCCACTTT
TRBV30	TRBJ1-4	.	few	CACQTTTNEKLFF	TGTGCCTGCCAGACTACAACTAATGAAAAACTGTTTTTT
TRBV7-2	TRBJ1-3	.	.	CASSLETGTGNTIYF	TGTGCCAGCAGCTTAGAAACAGGGACTGGAAACACCATATATTTT
TRBV6-5	TRBJ2-7	.	.	CASSLVGGEQYF	TGTGCCAGCAGTCTGGTAGGGGGCGAGCAGTACTTC
TRBV21-1	TRBJ1-1	.	.	CASSNGGGPNTEAFF	TGTGCCAGCAGCAACGGGGGGGGCCCGAACACTGAAGCTTTCTTT
TRBV9	TRBJ2-7	TRBD1	.	CASSPHRTGYEQYF	TGTGCCAGCAGCCCTCACCGGACAGGCTACGAGCAGTACTTC
TRBV28	TRBJ1-3	TRBD1	once	CASSLQGVQGQDRNTIYF	TGTGCCAGCAGTCTCCAGGGGGTCCAGGGACAGGATAGAAACACCATATATTTT
TRBV9	TRBJ2-1	TRBD1	once	CASSQFQTGYGQFF	TGTGCCAGCAGCCAGTTTCAGACAGGGTACGGGCAGTTCTTC
TRBV9	TRBJ2-2	.	.	CASSPTRGINTGELFF	TGTGCCAGCAGCCCTACCAGGGGAATTAACACCGGGGAGCTGTTTTTT
TRBV15	TRBJ2-1	.	few	CATSRSGTLYNEQFF	TGTGCCACCAGCAGATCCGGGACTCTCTACAATGAGCAGTTCTTC